This section outlines one T cell receptor beta chain sequence together with its context. The antigen is undetermined. The record originates from a study of cytomegalovirus exposure and HLA in healthy donors. About the research overall: HLA-typed donors were the source of about 85 million unique TCRs held in an early data release. Whole-study results and caveats: Analyzed later, association rates of TCRs varied across HLA loci, with DRB1 most and HLA-C fewest.

Vbeta (60) and Jbeta (13) primers were used in the PCR. TCRdb keeps only in-frame clones here, not all; method: immunoSEQ multiplex PCR. The repertoire table contains approximately 130,000 clones. V was cut by 6 bases and J by 7 bases, with 6 bases left in between. The CDR3 spans 10 residues. The germline V gene encodes CDR1 WSHSY and CDR2 SAAADI. The clonotype was recovered from an older woman in good health and CMV-seronegative. Sequencing used PBMCs. The rearrangement joins TRBV10-2 to TRBJ1-1, with D possibly TRBD1 on 6 matching bases. The CDR3 DNA follows: TGCGCCAGCAGGGACAGTGAAGCTTTCTTT. This encodes CASRDSEAFF.